The present TCR beta chain was sequenced within a study of T cells in Graves' hyperthyroidism and ophthalmopathy. CDR3 length: 17 residues. CDR1 is MNHEY, CDR2 SVGEGT, per germline. Researchers took RNA transcripts and amplified the TCR beta CDR3 regions from them. The study used the HTBI primer set for a first-round RT-PCR of the TCR CDR3. TCRdb reprocessed the multiplex PCR reads with MiXCR, giving one entry per CDR3 protein. In the table there are under 650,000 distinct CDR3 sequences, around 15% of which are singletons. With respect to this clonotype: Its cognate antigen is unknown.

Absence of ophthalmopathy progression within 18 months defined stable Graves' hyperthyroidism. Uncontrolled infections, other autoimmune diseases, pregnancy or lactation led to exclusion of patients. General study points: Blood also showed most of the thyroid clonotypes that were expanded above 0.001.

V usage is TRBV6-2 or TRBV6-3 and J usage is TRBJ2-7, with a possible D match to TRBD2 (6 bases). Source material: blood. This TCR was recovered from a woman younger than 45 with Graves' hyperthyroidism. CDR3 region: CDSSRGGEEGISYEQYF. CDR3 DNA: TGTGACTCCTCCCGGGGCGGGGAGGAGGGGATTTCCTACGAGCAGTACTTC.